These 3 T cell receptor beta chains came from one sample sequenced in a study of blood T cell repertoires in COVID-19 (TCRdb year 2020). The library was obtained by the immunoSEQ multiplex PCR assay. As stored in TCRdb, this immuneACCESS dataset retains in-frame rearrangements with V and J assigned. A fraction of the clones does not appear; measured against another copy, unresolved V genes explain less than half of the discrepancy, and the remainder lacks a known reason. Recorded for this sample are 70,000 to 80,000 clones; approximately 85% of them occurred a single time. The leading ten clones occupy about a third of the sample. The sequencing input was peripheral blood. The receptors stem from a woman of 80 years or more with active or convalescent COVID-19.

The chain combines TRBV3-1 (or the pseudogene TRBV3-2) with TRBJ2-3; D is perhaps TRBD2 (6 bases). Trimming shortened V by 2 bases and J by 2 bases, and 14 bases separated the two germline ends. The CDR3 has 16 residues. Germline V gives CDR1 LGHDT, CDR2 YNNKEL (reference sequence). This CDR3 is CASSQTSYPNTDTQYF. DNA for the CDR3: TGTGCCAGCAGCCAAACTAGCTACCCAAACACAGATACGCAGTATTTT.

The chain uses TRBV9 and TRBJ1-1; TRBD1 agrees at 7 bases. V was pared by 6 bases and J by 1 base, with 3 bases of the junction left unmatched. This CDR3 spans 13 amino acids. The germline gives CDR1 SGDLS, CDR2 YYNGEE. The CDR3 protein is CASKGGENTEAFF. As DNA, the CDR3 is TGTGCCAGCAAAGGGGGCGAGAACACTGAAGCTTTCTTT.

V and J are TRBV6-6 and TRBJ2-7; 11 bases match TRBD1. Germline loops: CDR1 MNHNY, CDR2 SVGAGI (reference sequence). CDR3 length equals 12 residues. V was clipped by 8 bases and J by 4 bases; unmatched bases: 1. The CDR3 DNA reads as TGTGCCAGCGGGACAGGGGGTTACGAGCAGTACTTC. Residues: CASGTGGYEQYF.